Below are 10 T cell receptor beta chains sequenced from a single sample in a study of blood T cell repertoires in COVID-19. TCRdb's table, derived via immunoSEQ multiplex PCR, lists solely in-frame clones and lacks some. The sample carries about 65,000 clones, around four fifths recorded once. The material sequenced was peripheral blood. The receptors come from a man older than 75 with acute or convalescent COVID-19.

The CDR3 sequence: CASSYSSGGAGETQYF. The CDR3 region has the DNA TGTGCCAGCAGCTATTCTAGCGGGGGGGCCGGGGAGACCCAGTACTTC. The rearrangement links TRBV5-4 to TRBJ2-5, with TRBD2 matching over 12 bases. CDR1 is SGHNT and CDR2 is YYREEE in the germline V gene (reference sequence). V gave up 3 bases and J gave up 5 bases; unmatched junction bases: 8. The CDR3 is 16 residues long.

The chain combines TRBV2 with TRBJ2-7; D not resolved. CDR3 length equals 11 residues. The germline CDR1 and CDR2 sequences are SNHLY and FYNNEI. Trimming pared 5 bases from V and 3 bases from J, leaving 5 bases between. The CDR3 reads CASSYSYEQYF. Written as DNA, the CDR3 is TGTGCCAGCAGTTACAGCTACGAGCAGTACTTC.

The gene calls are TRBV5-8 and TRBJ1-6; D unclear. Trimming pared 2 bases from V and 7 bases from J, leaving 10 bases between. Germline CDR1 SGHTS, CDR2 YDEGEE. The CDR3 runs to 14 residues. The CDR3 sequence is CASSFVTSNSPLHF. The CDR3 region has the DNA TGTGCCAGCAGCTTCGTTACGAGCAATTCACCCCTCCACTTT.

The J gene is TRBJ2-2, the V gene TRBV7-3, with 7 bases fitting TRBD2. The ends lost 4 bases at V and 0 bases at J; junction bases unmatched: 5. Germline values: CDR1 SGHTA, CDR2 FQGTGA. The CDR3 runs to 16 residues. The CDR3 loop reads CASSSTGGANTGELFF. Here the CDR3 DNA reads TGTGCCAGCAGCTCGACGGGGGGAGCGAACACCGGGGAGCTGTTTTTT.

CDR3 DNA sequence: TGTGCCAGCAGCAGGTCCCAAGAGACCCAGTACTTC. Translation gives CASSRSQETQYF. The chain is built from TRBV6-5 and TRBJ2-5; the D is unclear. CDR1 is MNHEY and CDR2 is SVGAGI in the germline V gene. This CDR3 contains 12 residues. Trimming took 6 bases from V and 1 from J, leaving 6 bases between them.

This clone occurred a few times. The chain recombines TRBV9 with TRBJ1-3, with TRBD1 matching over 8 bases. Germline values: CDR1 SGDLS, CDR2 YYNGEE. With 3 bases clipped from V and 4 bases from J, the junction kept 6 bases outside the gene matches. The CDR3 has 15 amino acids. The CDR3 DNA is TGTGCCAGCAGCGCGAGGACAGGGCGAGGAAACACCATATATTTT. Translated, it gives CASSARTGRGNTIYF.

The chain has TRBV12-5 and TRBJ1-3, with D tentatively TRBD1 (6 bases). The V gene's germline CDR1 is LGHNT and CDR2 FRNRAP. This CDR3 comprises 17 residues. CDR3 DNA: TGTGCCCACAGGGTAAATGGGAGACATGACTCTGGAAACACCATATATTTT. This codes for CAHRVNGRHDSGNTIYF.

The rearrangement uses TRBV19 and TRBJ1-5, with D perhaps TRBD1 (5 bases). V shed 7 bases and J shed 2 bases, with 21 bases lying between them. Germline assignment: CDR1 LNHDA and CDR2 SQIVND (reference sequence). This CDR3 comprises 17 residues. The CDR3: CASIQGVSQTRNQPQHF. The CDR3 bases are TGTGCCAGTATTCAAGGGGTCAGCCAAACCCGCAATCAGCCCCAGCATTTT.

J is TRBJ2-3 and V is TRBV5-1; the D gene is possibly TRBD1 (6 bases). Between the trimmed V and J ends, which lost 3 bases and 2 bases, there was a span of 19 bases. This CDR3 contains 17 residues. Germline V lookup: CDR1 SGHRS, CDR2 YFSETQ. CDR3 region: CASSSGTQISTTDTQYF. The CDR3 DNA reads as TGCGCCAGCAGCTCCGGGACACAAATAAGCACCACAGATACGCAGTATTTT.

In DNA, the CDR3 is TGTGCTAGTGGTAAAGGACTCGACTACGAGCAGTACTTC. Its translation is CASGKGLDYEQYF. This rearrangement joins TRBV12-5 to TRBJ2-7; D is possibly TRBD2 (5 bases). CDR3 length: 13 amino acids. CDR1 is LGHNT and CDR2 is FRNRAP in the germline V gene. V lost 5 bases and J lost 3, with 11 bases in between.